This record looks at one T cell receptor beta chain sequence and its context. Its antigen remains unknown. Expressed TCRB transcripts got sequenced, as all isolated RNA was reverse transcribed. Naive, central memory and regulatory T cell samples yielded around 3.3 million reads on average. Here immunoSEQ multiplex PCR was the method, and the copy in TCRdb shows in-frame clones only, minus some. The sample includes 250,000 to 300,000 clones, approximately 25% of them seen just once. This sample stems from a study of beta chain features in type 1 diabetes. Study findings and constraints: TCRB CDR3 length was moderately but significantly reduced in all four CD4+ subsets of Type 1 diabetes patients.

V was pared by 4 bases and J by 5 bases, with 15 bases between. The CDR3 sequence is 14 residues long. Germline CDR1 SGHRS, CDR2 YFSETQ. V and J are TRBV5-1 and TRBJ2-5, with TRBD2 as a possible D gene (6 bases). This clonotype was obtained from a woman aged 25 to 45 with type 1 diabetes. The sample consisted of naive CD4+ T cells from blood. The CDR3 DNA reads TGCGCCAGCAGCGACCCGGGGACTCCCGAGACCCAGTACTTC. Its translation is CASSDPGTPETQYF.